Here is one T cell receptor beta chain with its context. Its antigen is not identified. From the 5' RACE reads, TCRdb called clonotypes with MiXCR, one entry per CDR3 protein. This sample has 450,000 or so distinct CDR3 sequences; roughly 25% occur once, and the top ten carry around 12%. Trimming at V came to 3 bases and at J to 14 bases, leaving 11 bases not matched to a gene. This CDR3 is 14 amino acids long. Germline V gene data show CDR1 as SGHRS and CDR2 as YFSETQ. The data stem from a study of T-cell memory formation after mild COVID-19. As for the study in general: TCR clusters largely stayed donor specific.

Study results and caveats: That cross-reactive memory joined was suggested by some responding clones appearing in pre-infection memory. Among contracting clones, CD4+ were mainly CM/EM and CD8+ enriched in EMRA. CD4/CD8 balance characterized clones contracting day 15 to 85, and CD4+ skew characterized later expanders.

The gene calls are TRBV5-1 and TRBJ2-1; 10 bases map to TRBD2. The sequenced material came from PBMCs or a T cell subset sorted from them (not recorded which). The sequence was obtained from an adult woman who had mild COVID-19 (a few samples of this study predate the infection). Cell type and time point are not known. The CDR3 loop reads CASSSLGAGGREFF. Here the CDR3 DNA reads TGCGCCAGCAGCTCCCTTGGAGCGGGAGGGCGGGAGTTCTTC. The entire variable domain, with the rest obtained from reference TRBV5-1 and TRBJ2-1, is as follows: KAGVTQTPRYLIKTRGQQVTLSCSPISGHRSVSWYQQTPGQGLQFLFEYFSETQRNKGNFPGRFSGRQFSNSRSEMNVSTLELGDSALYLCASSSLGAGGREFFGPGTRLTVL.